The source of this T cell receptor beta chain is a study of blood T cell repertoires in COVID-19. Study summary: COVID-19 samples, acute and convalescent, were from the United States, Italy and Spain. Sources were T cells, B-cell-depleted T cells, or PBMCs; the material itself was cDNA or gDNA.

V was cut by 2 bases and J by 4 bases, with 21 bases left in between. Germline V gene lookup returns CDR1 MDHEN and CDR2 SYDVKM. The CDR3 has 18 amino acids. In the authors' methods: Reference gene primer amplification yielded estimated nucleated cell counts. Profiling relied on immunoSEQ multiplex PCR, and the TCRdb table lists in-frame clones only, not all of them. Clone size and the V and J calls come from that table; the DNA yielded D and trimming. Of hundreds of thousands of clones in the sample, 83% were seen once. Sample: peripheral blood. The sequence derives from a woman between 50 and 59 years old who had recovered from COVID-19. The chain couples TRBV28 to TRBJ1-5; tentatively, D is TRBD1 (6 bases). In nucleotides, the CDR3 is TGTGCCAGCAGTTTAGGTGGCAGGGGACTAGCGAGAAATCAGCCCCAGCATTTT. Translated: CASSLGGRGLARNQPQHF.